This T cell receptor (beta chain) was captured by sequencing in a study of T cells in Graves' hyperthyroidism and ophthalmopathy. The wider study: Peripheral blood draws took place at initial diagnosis, ahead of any treatment. Study-wide findings and caveats: In simple terms, a model built on 13 V-J features told ophthalmopathy apart from stable hyperthyroidism.

This clonotype has ten or more counts. As yet, its antigen is unknown. The CDR3 extends over 14 amino acids. CDR1 and CDR2 from the germline V gene are MNHNS and SASEGT. The V and J ends lost 4 bases and 1 base respectively, with 7 bases between them. TCR beta CDR3 regions were amplified from RNA transcripts. The HTBI primer set served for first-round RT-PCR of the TCR CDR3. TCRdb reanalysed the multiplex PCR reads using MiXCR and keeps one entry per CDR3 protein. This repertoire shows approximately 480,000 distinct CDR3 sequences, about 20% found once; its top ten account for around 27%. This receptor was obtained from a man younger than 35 with Graves' hyperthyroidism. This sequence joins TRBV6-1 and TRBJ2-2; possible D gene TRBD1, 6 bases. The specimen sequenced was blood. CDR3 residues: CASSVGQNTGELFF. The CDR3 bases are TGTGCCAGCAGTGTGGGACAGAACACCGGGGAGCTGTTTTTT.